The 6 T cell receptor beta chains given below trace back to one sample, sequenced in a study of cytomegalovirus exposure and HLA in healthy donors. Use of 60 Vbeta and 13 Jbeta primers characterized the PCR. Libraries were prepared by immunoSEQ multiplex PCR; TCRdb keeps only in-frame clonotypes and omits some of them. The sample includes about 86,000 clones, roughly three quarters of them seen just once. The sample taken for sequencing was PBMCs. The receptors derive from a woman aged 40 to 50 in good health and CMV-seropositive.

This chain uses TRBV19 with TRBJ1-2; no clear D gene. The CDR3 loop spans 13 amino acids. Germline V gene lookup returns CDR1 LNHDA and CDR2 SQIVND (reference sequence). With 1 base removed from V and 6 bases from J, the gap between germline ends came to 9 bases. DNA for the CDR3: TGTGCCAGTAGTATAGGATTCAGCGATGGCTACACCTTC. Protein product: CASSIGFSDGYTF.

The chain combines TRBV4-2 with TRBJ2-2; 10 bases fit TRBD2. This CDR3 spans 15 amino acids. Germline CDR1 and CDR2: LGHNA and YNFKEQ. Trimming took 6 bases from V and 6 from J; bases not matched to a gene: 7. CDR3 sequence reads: CASRIASGSPGELFF. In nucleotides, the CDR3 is TGTGCCAGCAGGATAGCTAGCGGGAGCCCCGGGGAGCTGTTTTTT.

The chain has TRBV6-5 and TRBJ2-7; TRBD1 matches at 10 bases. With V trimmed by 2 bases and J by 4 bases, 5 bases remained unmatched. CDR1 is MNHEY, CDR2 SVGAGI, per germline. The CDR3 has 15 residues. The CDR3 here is CASSYPGQGIYEQYF. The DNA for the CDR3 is TGTGCCAGCAGTTACCCGGGACAGGGGATATACGAGCAGTACTTC.

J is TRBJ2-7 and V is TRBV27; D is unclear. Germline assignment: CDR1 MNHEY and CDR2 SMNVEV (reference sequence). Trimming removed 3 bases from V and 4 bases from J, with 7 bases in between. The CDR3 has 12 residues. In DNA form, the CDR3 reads TGTGCCAGCAGTTTGAACGGGTACGAGCAGTACTTC. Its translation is CASSLNGYEQYF.

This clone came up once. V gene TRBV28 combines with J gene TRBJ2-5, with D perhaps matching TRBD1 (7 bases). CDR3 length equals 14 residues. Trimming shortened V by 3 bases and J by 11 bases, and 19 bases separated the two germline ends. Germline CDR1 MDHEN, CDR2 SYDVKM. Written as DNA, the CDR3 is TGTGCCAGCAGTTTTTTGGAGGGGGCCCAAGAGCAGTACTTC. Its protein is CASSFLEGAQEQYF.

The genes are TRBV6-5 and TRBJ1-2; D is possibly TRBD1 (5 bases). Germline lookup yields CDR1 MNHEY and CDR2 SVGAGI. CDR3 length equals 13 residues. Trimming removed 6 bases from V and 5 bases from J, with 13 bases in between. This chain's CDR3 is CASSQERGYGYTF. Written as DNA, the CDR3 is TGTGCCAGCAGCCAGGAAAGGGGATATGGCTACACCTTC.